The present entry profiles one T cell receptor beta chain with its context. This sample's time point: healthy volunteer bleed at 6 weeks. It was unfractionated whole blood from which total RNA was extracted. A single record per CDR3 protein comes from TCRdb applying MiXCR to the RACE reads. The sample has 35,000 to 55,000 distinct CDR3 sequences, around 4% seen once. This sample is part of a study of human T cells and chemical hapten exposure. The sequenced sample was whole blood. The source of this sequence is a human donor in good health. Some clones in this sample may be carry-over from other donors' samples.

The CDR3 DNA is TGTGCCAGCAGCCTAGGCGGGATAACAGATACGCAGTATTTT. The encoded protein is CASSLGGITDTQYF. The chain couples TRBV7-8 to TRBJ2-3; D may be TRBD2 (6 bases). CDR1 is SGHVS and CDR2 is FQNEAQ in the germline V gene. The CDR3 has 14 amino acids. Trimming took off 5 bases at V and 3 bases at J, with 12 bases between the two ends.